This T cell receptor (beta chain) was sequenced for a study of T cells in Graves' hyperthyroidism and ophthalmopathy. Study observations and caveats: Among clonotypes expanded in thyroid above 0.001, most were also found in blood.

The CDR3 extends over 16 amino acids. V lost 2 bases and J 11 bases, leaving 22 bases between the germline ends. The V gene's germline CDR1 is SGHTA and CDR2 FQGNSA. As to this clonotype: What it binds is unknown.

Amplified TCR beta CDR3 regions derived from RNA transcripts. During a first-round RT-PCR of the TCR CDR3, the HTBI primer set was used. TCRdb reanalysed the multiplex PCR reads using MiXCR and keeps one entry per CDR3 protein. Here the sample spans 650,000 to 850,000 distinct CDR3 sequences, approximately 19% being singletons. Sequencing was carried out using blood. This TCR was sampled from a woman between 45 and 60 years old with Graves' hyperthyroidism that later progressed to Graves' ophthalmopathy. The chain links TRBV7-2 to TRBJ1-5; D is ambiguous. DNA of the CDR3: TGTGCCAGCAGCTTATGGAACAGAAACACGGTCCGGGCCCAGCATTTT. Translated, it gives CASSLWNRNTVRAQHF.